This is a list of T cell receptor beta chains from one sample in a study of OX40 agonist ivuxolimab in advanced cancers. Clones were read by immunoSEQ multiplex PCR, and TCRdb kept only the in-frame ones, dropping some. The table lists about 35,000 clones, 84% of them singletons. Sample: CD4+ or CD8+ T cells sorted from blood, taken in a trial of the OX40 agonist ivuxolimab. The receptors were sampled from an adult with an advanced solid tumor such as melanoma, head and neck, liver or kidney cancer. Both conserved end residues are part of each CDR3. The D gene is left open where the match is weak. Size is stated for part of the rows, as once, few or many counts, or as a class when the clone is expanded.

>TRBV9|TRBD1|NA|TRBJ1-3
CASSVGQGTVDTIYF
TGTGCCAGCAGCGTAGGACAGGGAACGGTTGACACCATATATTTT
>TRBV19|TRBD2|NA|TRBJ2-5
CASALAGVSETQYF
TGTGCCAGCGCTCTGGCGGGGGTTTCAGAGACCCAGTACTTC
>TRBV4-1|TRBD2|NA|TRBJ2-1
CASSQPSGRGANEQFF
TGCGCCAGCAGCCAACCGAGCGGGAGGGGGGCCAATGAGCAGTTCTTC
>TRBV27|TRBD1|once|TRBJ2-7
CASSTDRSPSYEQYF
TGTGCCAGCAGTACGGACAGGTCCCCCTCCTACGAGCAGTACTTC
>TRBV27|NA|NA|TRBJ1-2
CASRQTVQGHGYTF
TGTGCCAGCAGGCAAACCGTACAGGGCCACGGCTACACCTTC
>TRBV7-8|NA|NA|TRBJ1-6
CGSGGDYNSPLHF
TGTGGGTCGGGAGGGGACTATAATTCACCCCTCCACTTT
>TRBV4-1|NA|NA|TRBJ1-2
CASSLHTGSSNYGYTF
TGCGCCAGCAGCCTGCATACAGGTTCAAGTAACTATGGCTACACCTTC
>TRBV29-1|TRBD2|NA|TRBJ2-1
CSVERLAGAYNEQFF
TGCAGCGTGGAAAGACTAGCGGGGGCTTACAATGAGCAGTTCTTC
>TRBV6-5|TRBD2|NA|TRBJ2-3
CASSRGGARDTQYF
TGTGCCAGCAGCCGCGGGGGGGCCAGAGATACGCAGTATTTT
>TRBV7-9|NA|NA|TRBJ1-3
CASSPTREFGNTIYF
TGTGCCAGCAGCCCGACCAGGGAATTTGGAAACACCATATATTTT
>TRBV10-3|TRBD2|NA|TRBJ2-1
CAISDPGGGISNEQFF
TGTGCCATCAGTGACCCCGGGGGAGGGATTAGCAATGAGCAGTTCTTC
>TRBV30|TRBD1|once|TRBJ1-5
CAWSGQGAVEPQHF
TGTGCCTGGAGTGGACAGGGGGCCGTGGAGCCCCAGCATTTT
>TRBV11-2|NA|NA|TRBJ2-3
CASSFIGTDTQYF
TGTGCCAGCAGCTTTATAGGCACAGATACGCAGTATTTT
>TRBV5-1|NA|NA|TRBJ2-7
CASSWGDGSSYEQYF
TGCGCCAGCAGCTGGGGGGACGGCAGCTCCTACGAGCAGTACTTC
>TRBV29-1|NA|once|TRBJ2-3
CSVGPGSAQYF
TGCAGCGTTGGGCCGGGTTCAGCGCAGTATTTT
>TRBV18|TRBD1|NA|TRBJ1-5
CASSKGQGRSNQPQHF
TGTGCCAGCTCAAAGGGACAGGGTCGAAGCAATCAGCCCCAGCATTTT
>TRBV5-1|NA|NA|TRBJ2-7
CASSLVARGTYEQYF
TGCGCCAGCAGCTTGGTAGCTAGGGGTACGTACGAGCAGTACTTC
>TRBV5-1|TRBD1|NA|TRBJ1-2
CASSLEAGGSTGYTF
TGCGCCAGCAGCTTGGAGGCAGGGGGCTCCACGGGCTACACCTTC
>TRBV29-1|TRBD2|NA|TRBJ2-1
CSVREAGGHEQFF
TGCAGCGTTCGGGAGGCCGGAGGTCATGAGCAGTTCTTC
>TRBV11-2|NA|NA|TRBJ1-2
CASSLLQNYGYTF
TGTGCCAGCAGCTTATTACAGAACTATGGCTACACCTTC
>TRBV20-1|NA|NA|TRBJ2-7
CSTEPEGEQYF
TGCAGTACCGAGCCCGAAGGGGAGCAGTACTTC
>TRBV14|TRBD1|NA|TRBJ2-7
CASSQFTGTGVDEQYF
TGTGCCAGCAGCCAATTCACCGGGACAGGGGTCGACGAGCAGTACTTC